Included here is one T cell receptor (beta chain) sequence, with context. The data derive from a study of cytomegalovirus exposure and HLA in healthy donors. Overall study: The roughly 120 validation repertoires, a later analysis reported, used the same platform as the approximately 670 first-cohort repertoires.

Sequencing used immunoSEQ multiplex PCR; TCRdb keeps in-frame clones, though not all of them. The sample consists of under 250,000 clones, roughly 91% of them appearing once. Separate from the 666-subject first cohort was the approximately 130-subject validation cohort, to which the donors belonged. Unmatched junction bases numbered 18, after V lost 4 bases and J lost 1 base. This CDR3 is built from 19 residues. Germline V gives CDR1 SGHRS, CDR2 YFSETQ. This clonotype was obtained from a woman aged 18-35 years in good health and CMV-seropositive. What was sequenced was PBMCs. This sequence joins TRBV5-1 and TRBJ1-1, with TRBD1 identical over 8 bases. CDR3 sequence reads: CASSLLGLFRGQANTEAFF. In DNA form, the CDR3 reads TGCGCCAGCAGCCTGCTCGGGTTGTTCCGGGGACAGGCGAACACTGAAGCTTTCTTT.